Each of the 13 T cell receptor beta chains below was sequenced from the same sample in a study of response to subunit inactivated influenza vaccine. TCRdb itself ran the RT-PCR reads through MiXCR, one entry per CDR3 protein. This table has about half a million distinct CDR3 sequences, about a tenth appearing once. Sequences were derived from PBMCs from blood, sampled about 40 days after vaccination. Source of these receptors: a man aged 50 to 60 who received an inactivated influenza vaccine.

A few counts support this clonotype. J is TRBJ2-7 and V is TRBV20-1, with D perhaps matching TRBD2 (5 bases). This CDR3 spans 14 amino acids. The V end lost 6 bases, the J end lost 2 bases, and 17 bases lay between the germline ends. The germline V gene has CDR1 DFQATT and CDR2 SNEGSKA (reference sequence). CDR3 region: CSATSGIFAYEQYF. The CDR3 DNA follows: TGCAGTGCCACATCCGGGATTTTCGCCTACGAGCAGTACTTC.

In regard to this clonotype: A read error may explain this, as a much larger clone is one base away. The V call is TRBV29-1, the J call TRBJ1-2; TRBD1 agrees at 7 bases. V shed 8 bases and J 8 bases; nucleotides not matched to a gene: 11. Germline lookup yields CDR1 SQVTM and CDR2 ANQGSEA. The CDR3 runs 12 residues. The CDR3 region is CSIRDRDGGYTF. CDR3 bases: TGCAGCATTCGAGACAGGGATGGAGGCTACACCTTC.

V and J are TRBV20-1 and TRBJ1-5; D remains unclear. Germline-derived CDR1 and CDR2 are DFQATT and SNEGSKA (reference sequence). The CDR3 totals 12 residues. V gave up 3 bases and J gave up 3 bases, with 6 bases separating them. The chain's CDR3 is CSASVTNQPQHF. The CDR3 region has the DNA TGCAGTGCTAGCGTGACCAATCAGCCCCAGCATTTT.

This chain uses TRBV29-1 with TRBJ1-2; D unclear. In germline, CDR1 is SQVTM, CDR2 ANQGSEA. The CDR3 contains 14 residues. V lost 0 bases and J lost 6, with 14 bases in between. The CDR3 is CSVEEIRTVNGYTF. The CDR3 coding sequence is TGCAGCGTTGAAGAGATCCGGACGGTCAATGGCTACACCTTC.

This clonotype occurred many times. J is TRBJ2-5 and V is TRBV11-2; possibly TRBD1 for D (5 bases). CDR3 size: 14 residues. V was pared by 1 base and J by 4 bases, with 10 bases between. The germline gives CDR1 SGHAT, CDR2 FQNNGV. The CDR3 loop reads CASSLGRVSETQYF. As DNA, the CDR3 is TGTGCCAGCAGCTTAGGCAGGGTTTCAGAGACCCAGTACTTC. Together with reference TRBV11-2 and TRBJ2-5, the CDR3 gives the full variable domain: EAGVAQSPRYKIIEKRQSVAFWCNPISGHATLYWYQQILGQGPKLLIQFQNNGVVDDSQLPKDRFSAERLKGVDSTLKIQPAKLEDSAVYLCASSLGRVSETQYFGPGTRLLVL.

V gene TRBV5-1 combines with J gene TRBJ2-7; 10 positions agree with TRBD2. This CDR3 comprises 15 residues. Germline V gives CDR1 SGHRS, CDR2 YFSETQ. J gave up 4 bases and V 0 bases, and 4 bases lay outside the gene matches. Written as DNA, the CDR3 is TGCGCCAGCAGCTTGGCTAGCGGGAGTATTTACGAGCAGTACTTC. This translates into CASSLASGSIYEQYF.

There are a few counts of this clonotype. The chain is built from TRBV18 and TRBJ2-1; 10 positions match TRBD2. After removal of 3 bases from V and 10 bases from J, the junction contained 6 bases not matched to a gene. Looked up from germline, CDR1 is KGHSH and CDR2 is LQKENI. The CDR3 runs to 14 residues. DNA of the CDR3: TGTGCCAGCTCACCTTCACCGGGACTAGCGGAGCAGTTCTTC. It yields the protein CASSPSPGLAEQFF.

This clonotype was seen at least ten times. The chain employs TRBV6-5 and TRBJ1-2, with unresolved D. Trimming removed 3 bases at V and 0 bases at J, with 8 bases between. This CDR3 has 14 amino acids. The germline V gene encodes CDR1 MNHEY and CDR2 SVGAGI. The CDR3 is CASSYRATNYGYTF. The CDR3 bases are TGTGCCAGCAGTTATCGGGCCACTAACTATGGCTACACCTTC.

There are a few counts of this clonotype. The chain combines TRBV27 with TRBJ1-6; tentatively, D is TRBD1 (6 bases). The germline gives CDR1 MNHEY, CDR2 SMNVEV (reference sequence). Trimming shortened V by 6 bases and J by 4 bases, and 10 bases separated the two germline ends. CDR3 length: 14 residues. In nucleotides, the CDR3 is TGTGCCAGCAGCTCCACAGGGTATAATTCACCCCTCCACTTT. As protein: CASSSTGYNSPLHF.

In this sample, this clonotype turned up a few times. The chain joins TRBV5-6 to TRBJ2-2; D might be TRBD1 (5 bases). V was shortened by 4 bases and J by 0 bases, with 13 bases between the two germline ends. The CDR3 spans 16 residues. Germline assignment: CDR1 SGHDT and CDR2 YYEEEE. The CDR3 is CASSQKVRANTGELFF. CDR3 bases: TGTGCCAGCAGCCAGAAGGTCAGGGCGAACACCGGGGAGCTGTTTTTT. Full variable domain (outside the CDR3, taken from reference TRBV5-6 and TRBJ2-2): DAGVTQSPTHLIKTRGQQVTLRCSPKSGHDTVSWYQQALGQGPQFIFQYYEEEERQRGNFPDRFSGHQFPNYSSELNVNALLLGDSALYLCASSQKVRANTGELFFGEGSRLTVL.

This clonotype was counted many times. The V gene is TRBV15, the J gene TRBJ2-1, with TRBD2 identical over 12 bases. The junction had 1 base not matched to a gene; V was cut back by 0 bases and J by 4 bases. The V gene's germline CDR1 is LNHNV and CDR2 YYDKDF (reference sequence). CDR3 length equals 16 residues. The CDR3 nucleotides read TGTGCCACCAGCAGAGACGGACTAGCGGGGTACAATGAGCAGTTCTTC. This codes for CATSRDGLAGYNEQFF.

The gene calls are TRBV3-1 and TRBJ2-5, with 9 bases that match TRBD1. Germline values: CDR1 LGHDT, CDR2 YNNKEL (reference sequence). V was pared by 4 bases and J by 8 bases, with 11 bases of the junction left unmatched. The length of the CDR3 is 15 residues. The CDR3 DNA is TGTGCCAGCAGCCTAGGGGGACAGGGCGATACAACCCAGTACTTC. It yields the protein CASSLGGQGDTTQYF.

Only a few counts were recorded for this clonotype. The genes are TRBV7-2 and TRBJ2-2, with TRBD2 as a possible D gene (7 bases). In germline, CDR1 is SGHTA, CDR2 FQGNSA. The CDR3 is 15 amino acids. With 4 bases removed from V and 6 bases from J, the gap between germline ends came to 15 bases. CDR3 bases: TGTGCCAGCAGCTGGGGGGGCCCCCGGCCCGGGGAGCTGTTTTTT. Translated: CASSWGGPRPGELFF.